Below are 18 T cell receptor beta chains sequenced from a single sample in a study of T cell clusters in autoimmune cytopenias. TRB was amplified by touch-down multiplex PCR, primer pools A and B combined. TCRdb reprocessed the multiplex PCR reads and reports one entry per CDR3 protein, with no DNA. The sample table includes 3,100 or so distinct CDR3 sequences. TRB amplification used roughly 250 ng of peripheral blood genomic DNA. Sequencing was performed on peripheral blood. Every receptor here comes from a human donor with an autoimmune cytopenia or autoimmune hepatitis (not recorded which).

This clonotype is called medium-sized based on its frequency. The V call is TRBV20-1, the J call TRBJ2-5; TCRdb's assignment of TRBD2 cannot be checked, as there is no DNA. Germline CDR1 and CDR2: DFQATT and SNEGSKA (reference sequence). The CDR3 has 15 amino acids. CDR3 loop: CSARGPSGTQETQYF.

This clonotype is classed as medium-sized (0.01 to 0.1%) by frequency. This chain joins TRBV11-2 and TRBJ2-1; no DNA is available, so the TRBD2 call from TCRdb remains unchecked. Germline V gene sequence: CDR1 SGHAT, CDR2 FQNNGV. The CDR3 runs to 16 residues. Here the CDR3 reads CASSHQRGHFHNEQFF. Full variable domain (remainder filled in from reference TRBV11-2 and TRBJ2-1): EAGVAQSPRYKIIEKRQSVAFWCNPISGHATLYWYQQILGQGPKLLIQFQNNGVVDDSQLPKDRFSAERLKGVDSTLKIQPAKLEDSAVYLCASSHQRGHFHNEQFFGPGTRLTVL.

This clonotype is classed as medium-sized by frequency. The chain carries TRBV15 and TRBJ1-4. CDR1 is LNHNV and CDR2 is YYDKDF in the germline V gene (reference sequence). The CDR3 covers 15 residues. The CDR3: CATSRAPATNEKLFF.

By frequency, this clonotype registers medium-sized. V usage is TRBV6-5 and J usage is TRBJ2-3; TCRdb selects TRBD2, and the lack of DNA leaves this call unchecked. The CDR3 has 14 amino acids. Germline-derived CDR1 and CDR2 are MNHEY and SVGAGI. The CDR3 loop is CASTVVAGTDTQYF.

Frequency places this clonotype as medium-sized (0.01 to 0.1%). The chain's CDR3 is CASSRAPGLAGATDTQYF. The V call is TRBV7-2, the J call TRBJ2-3; TCRdb names TRBD2, which stays unverified in the absence of DNA. There are 18 residues in the CDR3. Germline V CDR1 and CDR2: SGHTA, FQGNSA.

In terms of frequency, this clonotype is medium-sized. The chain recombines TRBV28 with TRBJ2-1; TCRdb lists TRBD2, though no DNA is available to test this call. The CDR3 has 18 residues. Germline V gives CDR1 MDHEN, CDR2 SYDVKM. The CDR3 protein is CASSFSQGSSGGNNEQFF.

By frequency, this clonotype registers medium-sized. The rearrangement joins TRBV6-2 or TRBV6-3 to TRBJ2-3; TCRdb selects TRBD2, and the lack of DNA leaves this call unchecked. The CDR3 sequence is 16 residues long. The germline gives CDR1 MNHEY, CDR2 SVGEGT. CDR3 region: CASSYGNLATTDTQYF.

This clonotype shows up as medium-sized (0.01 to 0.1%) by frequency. The CDR3 region is CATSRDQRGQGGTDTQYF. This chain connects TRBV15 to TRBJ2-3; without DNA, the TCRdb call of TRBD1 cannot be checked. Germline CDR1 is LNHNV and CDR2 is YYDKDF (reference sequence). The CDR3 spans 18 residues. Full variable domain (remainder filled in from reference TRBV15 and TRBJ2-3): DAMVIQNPRYQVTQFGKPVTLSCSQTLNHNVMYWYQQKSSQAPKLLFHYYDKDFNNEADTPDNFQSRRPNTSFCFLDIRSPGLGDTAMYLCATSRDQRGQGGTDTQYFGPGTRLTVL.

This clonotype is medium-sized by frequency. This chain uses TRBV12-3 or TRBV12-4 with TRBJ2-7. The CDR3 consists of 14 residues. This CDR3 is CASSFYSATYEQYF.

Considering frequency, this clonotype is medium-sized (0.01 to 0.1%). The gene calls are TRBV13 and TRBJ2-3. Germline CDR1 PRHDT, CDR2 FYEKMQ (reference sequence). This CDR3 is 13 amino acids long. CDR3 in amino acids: CASSFRITDTQYF.

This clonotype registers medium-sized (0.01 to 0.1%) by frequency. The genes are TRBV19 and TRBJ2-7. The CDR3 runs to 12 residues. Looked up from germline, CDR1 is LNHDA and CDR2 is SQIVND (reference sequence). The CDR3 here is CASNNGNYEQYF.

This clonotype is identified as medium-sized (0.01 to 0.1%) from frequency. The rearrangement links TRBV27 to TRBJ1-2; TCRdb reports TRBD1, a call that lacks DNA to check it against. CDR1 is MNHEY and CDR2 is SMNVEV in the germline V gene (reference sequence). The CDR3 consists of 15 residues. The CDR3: CASSSRPGQGNGYTF.

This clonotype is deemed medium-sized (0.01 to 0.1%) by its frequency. The CDR3 region is CAWSVLTETQYF. This chain joins TRBV30 and TRBJ2-5. This CDR3 comprises 12 residues. CDR1 is GTSNPN and CDR2 is SVGIG in the germline V gene (reference sequence).

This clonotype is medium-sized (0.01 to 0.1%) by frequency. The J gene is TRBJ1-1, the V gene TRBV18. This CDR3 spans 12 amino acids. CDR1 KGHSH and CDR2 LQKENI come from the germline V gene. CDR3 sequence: CASSQGSTEAFF.

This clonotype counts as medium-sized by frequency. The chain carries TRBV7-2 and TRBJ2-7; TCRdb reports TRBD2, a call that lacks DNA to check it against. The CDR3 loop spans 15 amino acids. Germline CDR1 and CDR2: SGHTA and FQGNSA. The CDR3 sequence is CASSSTSGGSYEQYF.

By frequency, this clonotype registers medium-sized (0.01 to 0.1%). CDR3 residues: CASRRTPTYEQYF. This chain connects TRBV7-9 to TRBJ2-7; TCRdb gives TRBD1 as the D gene, but with no DNA this cannot be confirmed. This CDR3 is built from 13 residues. Germline V gives CDR1 SEHNR, CDR2 FQNEAQ (reference sequence).

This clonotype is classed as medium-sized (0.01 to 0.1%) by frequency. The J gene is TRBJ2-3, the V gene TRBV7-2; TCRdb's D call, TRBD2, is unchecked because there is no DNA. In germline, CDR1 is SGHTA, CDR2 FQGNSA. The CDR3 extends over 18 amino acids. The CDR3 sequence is CASSLEGLANLRRDTQYF.

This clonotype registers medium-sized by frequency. The CDR3 sequence: CASSLNPTSGTPDTQYF. The J gene is TRBJ2-3, the V gene TRBV7-6; with no DNA, the TCRdb D assignment of TRBD2 cannot be verified. The CDR3 covers 17 residues. Germline CDR1 reads SGHVS; CDR2 reads FNYEAQ.